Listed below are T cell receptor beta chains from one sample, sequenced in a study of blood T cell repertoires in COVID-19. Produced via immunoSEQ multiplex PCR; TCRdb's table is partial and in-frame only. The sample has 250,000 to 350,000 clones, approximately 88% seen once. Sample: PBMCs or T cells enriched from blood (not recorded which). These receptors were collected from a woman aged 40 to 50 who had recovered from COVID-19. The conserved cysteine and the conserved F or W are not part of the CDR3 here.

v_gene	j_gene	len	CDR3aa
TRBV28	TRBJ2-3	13	ASSLSSGITDTQY
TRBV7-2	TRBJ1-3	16	ASSFDPAGMETGNTIY
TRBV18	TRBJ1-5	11	ASQDGGNQPQH
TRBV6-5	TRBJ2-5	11	ASSFRGSETQY
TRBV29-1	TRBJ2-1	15	SVATGTSGLSYNEQF
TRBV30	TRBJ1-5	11	AWATGPNQPQH
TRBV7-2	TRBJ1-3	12	ASSLRRGGNTIY
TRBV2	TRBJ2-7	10	ASSPIRTEQY
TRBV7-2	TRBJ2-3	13	ASSLNALSTDTQY
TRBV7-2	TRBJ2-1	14	ASSPLLGSSYNEQF
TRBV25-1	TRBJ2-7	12	ASSPGSLSYEQY
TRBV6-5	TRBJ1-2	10	ASRGEGGGYT
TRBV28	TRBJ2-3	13	ASTQFGGAADTQY
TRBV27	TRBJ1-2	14	ASSISRGSINYGYT
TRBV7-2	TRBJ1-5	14	ASSPQTGVNSQPQH
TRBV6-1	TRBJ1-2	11	ASSEGGRHGYT
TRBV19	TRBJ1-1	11	ASTRNRGTEAF
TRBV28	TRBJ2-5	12	ASRLPGAQETQY
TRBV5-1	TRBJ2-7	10	ASSQTGREQY
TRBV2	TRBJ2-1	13	ASSRGQGAWNEQF
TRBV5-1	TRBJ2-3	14	ASSVQGDGTTDTQY
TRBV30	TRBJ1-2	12	ASIRSGFGYGYT
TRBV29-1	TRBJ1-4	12	SVGDSGGSEKLF
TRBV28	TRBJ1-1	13	ASSPMSIMNTEAF
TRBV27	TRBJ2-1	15	ASSPLPLAGGRGEQF
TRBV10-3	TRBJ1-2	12	AISFAGGDYGYT
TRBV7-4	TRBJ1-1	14	ASSLATGSRNTEAF
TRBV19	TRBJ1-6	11	ASNTGVRSPLH
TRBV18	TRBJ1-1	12	ASSPRDSHTEAF
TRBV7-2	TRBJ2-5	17	ASSLASVSAGGPAETQY
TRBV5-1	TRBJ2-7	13	ASSLGRAAAYEQY
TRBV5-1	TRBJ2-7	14	ASSLSLGLATYEQY
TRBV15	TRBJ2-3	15	ATSRDLSGSRTDTQY
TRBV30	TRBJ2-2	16	AWKPTRGQGARTGELF
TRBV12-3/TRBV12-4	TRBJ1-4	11	ASSRGQGEKLF
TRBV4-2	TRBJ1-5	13	ASSQLVGGKWPQH
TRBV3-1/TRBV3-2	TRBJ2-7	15	ASSPEGGGAGLYEQY
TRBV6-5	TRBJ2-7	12	ASSLYRPAGEQY
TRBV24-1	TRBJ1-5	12	ATSDLGTLQPQH
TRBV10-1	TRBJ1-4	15	ASSETRDRATGKRLF
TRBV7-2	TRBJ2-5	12	ASSTSGTQETQY
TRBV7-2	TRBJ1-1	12	ASSGQGRNTEAF
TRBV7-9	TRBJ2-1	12	ASSSWTSGNEQF
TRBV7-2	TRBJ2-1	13	ASSLLAGGLNEQF
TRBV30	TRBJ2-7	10	AWTEGGNEQY
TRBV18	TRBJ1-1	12	ASSVTGGNTEAF
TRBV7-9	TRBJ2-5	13	ASSLALGGGETQY
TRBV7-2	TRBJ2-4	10	ASSPRENIQY
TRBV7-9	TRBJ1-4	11	ASSLRGNEKLF
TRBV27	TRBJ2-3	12	ASSSLLGADTQY